These 16 T cell receptor beta chains share one sample of origin, sequenced in a study of response to subunit inactivated influenza vaccine. In TCRdb, the RT-PCR reads were re-called with MiXCR into one record per CDR3 protein. The sample carries hundreds of thousands of distinct CDR3 sequences, approximately 15% recorded once. The input for sequencing was CD4+ T cells sorted from PBMCs, taken 23 months after vaccination. All receptors come from a man aged 45 to 75 who received an inactivated influenza vaccine.

V gene TRBV28 combines with J gene TRBJ2-3; 13 bases match TRBD2. Germline lookup yields CDR1 MDHEN and CDR2 SYDVKM. This CDR3 is 18 amino acids long. V trimming: 5 bases; J trimming: 0 bases; junction bases outside the gene matches: 8. This CDR3 is CASSPGLAGPFSTDTQYF. In DNA form, the CDR3 reads TGTGCCAGCAGTCCGGGACTAGCGGGACCGTTTAGCACAGATACGCAGTATTTT.

This clonotype was observed a handful of times. This chain connects TRBV6-5 to TRBJ1-1; D unresolved. This CDR3 contains 12 residues. Germline V gene lookup returns CDR1 MNHEY and CDR2 SVGAGI. The V end was cut by 0 bases, the J end by 7 bases, with 6 bases between. CDR3 DNA: TGTGCCAGCAGTTACTCGGGAGGTGAAGCTTTCTTT. It translates to CASSYSGGEAFF.

The table lists this clonotype with a few counts. CDR3 in DNA: TGTGCCAGCAGCCAAGAATCAGCCAACTATGGCTACACCTTC. The encoded protein is CASSQESANYGYTF. This sequence joins TRBV3-1 and TRBJ1-2; no firm D call. Germline CDR1 is LGHDT and CDR2 is YNNKEL (reference sequence). The CDR3 runs to 14 residues. V was clipped by 0 bases and J by 2 bases, with 7 bases between them.

The rearrangement joins TRBV4-1 to TRBJ1-6; a weak D match, TRBD1 (5 bases). V lost 4 bases to trimming and J lost 7 bases, with 14 bases between them. The CDR3 covers 15 residues. Germline CDR1 and CDR2: MGHRA and YSYEKL. The DNA of the CDR3 is TGCGCCAGCAGCCGAGGCCGGGCAGGGAATTCACCCCTCCACTTT. Encoded protein: CASSRGRAGNSPLHF.

V and J are TRBV27 and TRBJ1-5; possibly TRBD1 for D (5 bases). V was trimmed by 5 bases and J by 4 bases, leaving 18 bases between them. This CDR3 spans 16 amino acids. Germline values: CDR1 MNHEY, CDR2 SMNVEV (reference sequence). The CDR3 loop reads CASSTRQLLGNQPQHF. The CDR3 DNA sequence: TGTGCCAGCAGTACAAGACAGCTGCTGGGGAATCAGCCCCAGCATTTT.

V is TRBV18 and J is TRBJ1-1; D is unclear. The V and J ends lost 2 bases and 6 bases respectively, with 13 bases between them. CDR3 length: 14 amino acids. The germline V gene has CDR1 KGHSH and CDR2 LQKENI. The CDR3, as DNA: TGTGCCAGCTCACCAAGTGGGAGCGGGGCTGAAGCTTTCTTT. Its translation: CASSPSGSGAEAFF.

This clonotype was seen repeatedly, ten times or more. This rearrangement joins TRBV15 to TRBJ2-2; unclear D gene. The CDR3 consists of 16 residues. Germline V gene sequence: CDR1 LNHNV, CDR2 YYDKDF (reference sequence). V was clipped by 0 bases and J by 6 bases, with 14 bases between them. CDR3 bases: TGTGCCACCAGCAGAGATTTTGGGGATCCCGCCGGGGAGCTGTTTTTT. Translated, it gives CATSRDFGDPAGELFF.

This clonotype was observed a handful of times. The CDR3 DNA reads as TGCAGTGCTGGCGACAGGTGGCTACAGCCCCAGCATTTT. Amino acids: CSAGDRWLQPQHF. The rearrangement uses TRBV20-1 and TRBJ1-5; D perhaps matches TRBD1 (6 bases). The CDR3 totals 13 residues. The germline CDR1 and CDR2 sequences are DFQATT and SNEGSKA (reference sequence). V gave up 5 bases and J gave up 7 bases, with 15 bases separating them.

This clonotype was recorded many times. The rearrangement uses TRBV7-2 and TRBJ2-3, with 11 bases aligning to TRBD2. Germline V gives CDR1 SGHTA, CDR2 FQGNSA. Trimming removed 7 bases from V and 1 base from J; junction bases left unmatched: 7. The CDR3 extends over 16 amino acids. CDR3 sequence: CASTVIAGGGTDTQYF. CDR3 DNA: TGTGCCAGCACCGTTATAGCGGGGGGGGGCACAGATACGCAGTATTTT. The variable domain in full, with the rest retrieved from reference TRBV7-2 and TRBJ2-3, is GAGVSQSPSNKVTEKGKDVELRCDPISGHTALYWYRQSLGQGLEFLIYFQGNSAPDKSGLPSDRFSAERTGGSVSTLTIQRTQQEDSAVYLCASTVIAGGGTDTQYFGPGTRLTVL.

This clonotype turned up a few times. The chain combines TRBV14 with TRBJ2-1; D not certain. CDR1 is SGHDN, CDR2 FVKESK, per germline. The CDR3 is 14 amino acids. Trimming removed 4 bases from V and 7 bases from J, with 14 bases in between. CDR3 region: CASSLLDSLNEQFF. As DNA, the CDR3 is TGTGCCAGCAGCCTATTAGACTCCCTAAATGAGCAGTTCTTC.

This rearrangement joins TRBV20-1 to TRBJ1-2, with D perhaps TRBD1 (5 bases). The V gene's germline CDR1 is DFQATT and CDR2 SNEGSKA (reference sequence). The V gene lost 3 bases and the J gene lost 2 bases, with 13 bases spanning the gap. CDR3 length: 14 residues. CDR3 amino acids: CSARAQGLNYGYTF. The CDR3 nucleotides are TGCAGTGCTAGGGCTCAGGGCTTAAACTATGGCTACACCTTC.

This clonotype was observed a handful of times. This rearrangement joins TRBV6-1 to TRBJ2-7, with 11 bases matching TRBD2. V lost 6 bases, J lost 3 bases, and 7 bases stayed unmatched. Germline loops: CDR1 MNHNS, CDR2 SASEGT. This CDR3 region has 15 residues. CDR3 bases: TGTGCCAGCAGACAACTAGCGGGGGTACACTACGAGCAGTACTTC. It codes for CASRQLAGVHYEQYF.

In its sample, this clonotype was seen a few times. The chain employs TRBV29-1 and TRBJ2-5; TRBD1 aligns across 9 bases. This CDR3 comprises 13 residues. The V and J ends lost 4 bases and 6 bases, in that order; junction bases with no gene match: 6. Germline values: CDR1 SQVTM, CDR2 ANQGSEA. Written as DNA, the CDR3 is TGCAGCGTTGTCGACAGGGGGATGCAGACCCAGTACTTC. Protein product: CSVVDRGMQTQYF.

This chain uses TRBV20-1 with TRBJ2-3; D call uncertain. This CDR3 region has 13 residues. Germline V lookup: CDR1 DFQATT, CDR2 SNEGSKA (reference sequence). V was clipped by 3 bases and J by 2 bases, with 9 bases between them. The CDR3 bases are TGCAGTGCTAGTCACAGAACCACAGATACGCAGTATTTT. Translated: CSASHRTTDTQYF.

J is TRBJ2-7 and V is TRBV5-1; the D gene is possibly TRBD2 (6 bases). This CDR3 spans 15 amino acids. The germline V and J ends were trimmed by 4 bases and 7 bases, with 21 bases remaining between them. Germline CDR1 SGHRS, CDR2 YFSETQ. The CDR3 loop reads CASSPSPTSMSEQYF. The CDR3, as DNA: TGCGCCAGCAGCCCATCGCCGACTAGTATGAGTGAGCAGTACTTC.

The chain links TRBV10-3 to TRBJ1-3; D not certain. Looked up from germline, CDR1 is ENHRY and CDR2 is SYGVKD. V was shortened by 6 bases and J by 2 bases, with 11 bases between the two germline ends. The CDR3 totals 14 residues. CDR3 region: CAISLGAAGNTIYF. The CDR3 region has the DNA TGTGCCATCAGCCTGGGCGCAGCTGGAAACACCATATATTTT.